These T cell receptor beta chains were read from a single sample in a study of shared clonotypes between healthy human individuals. Measured with immunoSEQ multiplex PCR; TCRdb has only the in-frame clones, and not every one. Of more than 1.2 million clones listed, approximately 98.5% are singletons. Sequenced: naive CD4+ T cells sorted from blood. Receptors originate from a man aged 25-45 years in good health. Both conserved end residues are trimmed from each CDR3. Size tells how often a clone was seen (once, few, many) or the class of an expanded clone, and some rows leave it out.

v_call,clone_size,j_call,cdr3_aa
TRBV20-1,once,TRBJ2-7,SATRLGEQY
TRBV11-3,-,TRBJ2-5,ASSSGAAGQETQY
TRBV25-1,-,TRBJ1-4,ASSDQGSNEKLF
TRBV6-6,-,TRBJ1-5,ASRPPGSNQPQH
TRBV10-3,-,TRBJ1-5,AISDRNSNQPQH
TRBV19,-,TRBJ2-1,ASGRLARIHEQF
TRBV5-1,-,TRBJ1-1,ASSLGLNTEAF
TRBV7-9,-,TRBJ2-4,ASNPLNPLTRINIQY
TRBV28,-,TRBJ1-2,ASSLFNNGYT
TRBV29-1,-,TRBJ2-5,SVDPGYQETQY
TRBV5-4,-,TRBJ2-1,ASSLELASNEQF
TRBV6-1,-,TRBJ1-4,ASSEARQGFNEKLF
TRBV2,-,TRBJ2-1,ASKEGTTYNEQF
TRBV25-1,-,TRBJ1-1,ASSDPGQGDTEAF
TRBV7-9,-,TRBJ2-7,ASSLTPRRDGPHEQY
TRBV5-4,-,TRBJ2-7,ASSSGLAASYEQY
TRBV7-2,-,TRBJ2-1,ASSTRQSSYNEQF
TRBV25-1,-,TRBJ1-3,ASSEWGGQGPGNTIY
TRBV11-3,-,TRBJ1-1,ASSLPTPSPDRGVEAF
TRBV5-1,-,TRBJ1-4,ASSHASGTASEKLF
TRBV6-1,-,TRBJ1-5,ASRDRGLEPQH
TRBV28,-,TRBJ2-7,ASSSGGTSYEQY
TRBV7-2,-,TRBJ1-2,ASSLWTGSVYT
TRBV7-3,-,TRBJ2-3,ASSLKATGGTDTQY
TRBV7-9,few,TRBJ1-5,ASSRGVGGNQPQH
TRBV5-1,-,TRBJ2-7,ASSLQGEHYEQY
TRBV18,-,TRBJ2-7,ASSQGPGQGADYEQY
TRBV5-4,-,TRBJ2-7,ASSLGVPADGSYEQY